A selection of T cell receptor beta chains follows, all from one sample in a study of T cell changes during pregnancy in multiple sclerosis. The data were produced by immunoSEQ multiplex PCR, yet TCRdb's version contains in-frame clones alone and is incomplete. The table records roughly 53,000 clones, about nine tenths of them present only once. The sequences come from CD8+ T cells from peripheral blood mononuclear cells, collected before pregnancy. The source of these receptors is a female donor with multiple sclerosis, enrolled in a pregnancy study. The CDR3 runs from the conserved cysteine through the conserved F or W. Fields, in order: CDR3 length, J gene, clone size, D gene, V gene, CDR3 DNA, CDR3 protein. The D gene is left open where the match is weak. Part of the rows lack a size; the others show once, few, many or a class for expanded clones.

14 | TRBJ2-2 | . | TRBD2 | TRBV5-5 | TGTGCCAGCAGCACGACTAGGGAGGGCGGGGAGCTGTTTTTT | CASSTTREGGELFF
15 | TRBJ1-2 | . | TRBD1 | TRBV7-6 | TGTGCCAGCACCCCGGACAGGTTCTTTTCATATGGCTACACCTTC | CASTPDRFFSYGYTF
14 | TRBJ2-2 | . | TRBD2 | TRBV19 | TGTGCCAGCCGGGGGCGGGGGGCCCCCGGGGAGCTGTTTTTT | CASRGRGAPGELFF
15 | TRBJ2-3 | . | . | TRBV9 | TGTGCCAGCAGCGTTGCTGGCAGGGGTGCAGATACGCAGTATTTT | CASSVAGRGADTQYF
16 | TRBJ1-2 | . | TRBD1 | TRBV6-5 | TGTGCCAGCAGTTTTTCGAAGGGGGCTATTAACTATGGCTACACCTTC | CASSFSKGAINYGYTF
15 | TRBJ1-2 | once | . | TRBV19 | TGTGCCAGTGCGGGGCAGGATACATTCAGCTATGGCTACACCTTC | CASAGQDTFSYGYTF
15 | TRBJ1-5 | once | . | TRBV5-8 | TGTGCCAGCAGCTCGGGGCAGGGGAGCAATCAGCCCCAGCATTTT | CASSSGQGSNQPQHF
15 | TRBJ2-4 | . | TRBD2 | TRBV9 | TGTGCCAGCAGCGTCCTAGCGGGGGGAGGCAACATTCAGTACTTC | CASSVLAGGGNIQYF
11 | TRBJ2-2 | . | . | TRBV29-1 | TGCAGCGTTGGTGAGGTCGGGGAGCTGTTTTTT | CSVGEVGELFF
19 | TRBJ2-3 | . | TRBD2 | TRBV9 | TGTGCCAGCAGCGTGCCGACTAGCGGGGGGGCCGGTATCACAGATACGCAGTATTTT | CASSVPTSGGAGITDTQYF
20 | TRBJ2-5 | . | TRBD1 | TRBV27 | TGTGCCAGCAGTCCCATAATGGGACAGACTCCGCCTTTTTCTCAAGAGACCCAGTACTTC | CASSPIMGQTPPFSQETQYF
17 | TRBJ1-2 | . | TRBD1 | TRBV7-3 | TGTGCCAGCAGCTTAAACGGAGGTACCGGGACAGGGGATGGCTACACCTTC | CASSLNGGTGTGDGYTF
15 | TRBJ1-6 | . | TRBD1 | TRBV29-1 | TGCAGCGTCTCGGACAGGGGATCGGAGAATTCACCCCTCCACTTT | CSVSDRGSENSPLHF
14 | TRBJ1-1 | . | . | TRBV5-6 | TGTGCCAGCAGCCGGAACCGGGGACTAACTGAAGCTTTCTTT | CASSRNRGLTEAFF
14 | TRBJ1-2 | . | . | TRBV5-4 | TGTGCCAGCAGCTTGGAGTCCGGGATAGATGGCTACACCTTC | CASSLESGIDGYTF
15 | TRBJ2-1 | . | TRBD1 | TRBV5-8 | TGTGCCAGCAGCGAACAGGGGGCTTTATACAATGAGCAGTTCTTC | CASSEQGALYNEQFF
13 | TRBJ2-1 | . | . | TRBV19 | TGTGCCAGTAGTATAGCGGAGTACAATGAGCAGTTCTTC | CASSIAEYNEQFF
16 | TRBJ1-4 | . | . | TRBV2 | TGTGCCAGCAGTCCGACAGGCCTCCCACTGGATGAAAAACTGTTTTTT | CASSPTGLPLDEKLFF